This entry describes one T cell receptor (beta chain). Antigen: not known. The V and J ends lost 5 bases and 3 bases respectively, with 11 bases between them. The CDR3 is made up of 13 amino acids. Germline CDR1 reads LNHDA; CDR2 reads SQIVND (reference sequence). This specimen comes from a study of T cell repertoires in cytomegalovirus infection. Overall study context: CMV infection together with matching HLA type was indicated by public TCR beta signatures.

TCRdb fed the reads into MiXCR, producing one record per CDR3 protein. This table has around 750,000 distinct CDR3 sequences, about 33% appearing once. The chain employs TRBV19 and TRBJ2-7; D perhaps matches TRBD1 (5 bases). The sequences come from cultured CD8+ T cells from PBMCs, collected from culture after CMV antigen stimulation. This clonotype was sampled from a human donor in good health (CMV status not recorded). Some clones in this sample may be carry-over from other donors' samples. The CDR3 reads CASSFTGYYEQYF. CDR3 bases: TGTGCCAGTAGTTTTACAGGCTACTACGAGCAGTACTTC. Full variable domain (rest looked up from reference TRBV19 and TRBJ2-7): DGGITQSPKYLFRKEGQNVTLSCEQNLNHDAMYWYRQDPGQGLRLIYYSQIVNDFQKGDIAEGYSVSREKKESFPLTVTSAQKNPTAFYLCASSFTGYYEQYFGPGTRLTVT.